This T cell receptor (beta chain) was retrieved from a study of tumor-infiltrating lymphocytes in primary liver carcinoma. Study at large: Stage T1-T3 N0M0 and a size of roughly 4.2 to 11 cm characterized the tumors.

Study results and limitations: Blood's top-250-clone fraction was significantly lower than that of tumors (p = 0.039).

The V gene's germline CDR1 is MNHEY and CDR2 SVGEGT. The V end lost 6 bases, the J end lost 2 bases, and 11 bases lay between the germline ends. This CDR3 comprises 13 residues. Scientists recovered RNA and DNA together from about 20-30 mg of unsorted bulk tissue. Constant-region priming of roughly 500 ng total RNA yielded TCR beta cDNA. ARM-PCR was slightly modified, and three nested multiplex PCR rounds with it gave rise to the TCR beta libraries. Researchers ran the first two PCR rounds for about 11 cycles each with TRBV1-TRBV30 forward primers and a C-beta reverse primer. TCRdb used MiXCR to reprocess the multiplex PCR reads, holding one entry per CDR3 protein. The sample has tens of thousands of distinct CDR3 sequences; roughly 69% are singletons. This clonotype was counted between two and nine times. What it binds is not known.

The chain is built from TRBV6-2 or TRBV6-3 and TRBJ2-7; D ambiguous. Sample: tumor-adjacent normal liver tissue. The TCR comes from a man aged 35 to 55 with primary liver carcinoma and hepatitis B virus infection. CDR3 sequence reads: CASRLDATYEQYF. CDR3 bases: TGTGCCAGCAGATTGGACGCTACCTACGAGCAGTACTTC.